Each of the 10 T cell receptor beta chains below was sequenced from the same sample in a study of blood T cell repertoires in COVID-19. The method was immunoSEQ multiplex PCR; TCRdb's version includes in-frame clones alone and lacks a portion of them. Altogether a few hundred thousand clones are present, roughly 90% being singletons, with the ten largest covering more than 0.85%. The sample was PBMCs or T cells enriched from blood (not recorded which). These TCRs come from a woman aged 40 to 49 who had been exposed to COVID-19.

The rearrangement uses TRBV14 and TRBJ2-7; the match to TRBD2 covers 8 bases. From germline, CDR1 is SGHDN and CDR2 FVKESK. V lost 2 bases, J lost 1 base, and 10 bases stayed unmatched. The CDR3 spans 17 residues. This CDR3 reads CASSQIRGVAGSYEQYF. The DNA of the CDR3 is TGTGCCAGCAGCCAAATCCGAGGTGTAGCGGGATCCTACGAGCAGTACTTC.

The genes are TRBV7-2 and TRBJ2-7; no firm D call. The germline CDR1 and CDR2 sequences are SGHTA and FQGNSA. The CDR3 has 17 residues. V was cut by 2 bases and J by 0 bases, with 17 bases left in between. This chain's CDR3 is CASSLYGQMSFSYEQYF. The CDR3 region has the DNA TGTGCCAGCAGCTTATATGGGCAGATGAGTTTCTCCTACGAGCAGTACTTC.

The genes are TRBV6-2 or TRBV6-3 and TRBJ1-4; D is possibly TRBD1 (5 bases). The germline V and J ends were trimmed by 6 bases and 7 bases, with 18 bases remaining between them. Germline V gives CDR1 MNHEY, CDR2 SVGEGT. The CDR3 is 15 residues long. For the CDR3, the DNA is TGTGCCAGCAGCCGAGGACACGCGATATTTGAAAAACTGTTTTTT. Translated, it gives CASSRGHAIFEKLFF.

V is TRBV7-8 and J is TRBJ1-5; possible D gene TRBD1, 6 bases. V was clipped by 6 bases and J by 5 bases, with 14 bases between them. This CDR3 has 14 amino acids. Germline V gene sequence: CDR1 SGHVS, CDR2 FQNEAQ. The CDR3 DNA sequence: TGTGCCAGCAGTTTTCAGGGGAACGATCAGCCCCAGCATTTT. This gives the protein CASSFQGNDQPQHF. Full variable domain (remainder filled in from reference TRBV7-8 and TRBJ1-5): GAGVSQSPRYKVAKRGQDVALRCDPISGHVSLFWYQQALGQGPEFLTYFQNEAQLDKSGLPSDRFFAERPEGSVSTLKIQRTQQEDSAVYLCASSFQGNDQPQHFGDGTRLSIL.

The chain carries TRBV27 and TRBJ1-5; D might be TRBD1 (5 bases). Germline V gives CDR1 MNHEY, CDR2 SMNVEV (reference sequence). V was pared by 8 bases and J by 2 bases, with 16 bases between. CDR3 size: 15 residues. CDR3 sequence (DNA): TGTGCCAGCCAAGATCAGGGTAGGGGCAATCAGCCCCAGCATTTT. As protein: CASQDQGRGNQPQHF.

This sequence joins TRBV7-9 and TRBJ2-1, with TRBD2 matching 8 bases. The J segment lost 6 bases and the V segment lost 1 base, leaving 8 bases of the junction unmatched. CDR1 and CDR2 from the germline V gene are SEHNR and FQNEAQ (reference sequence). The CDR3 extends over 16 amino acids. CDR3 bases: TGTGCCAGCAGCTTAGATCGGCGGGGGGAGAGCAATGAGCAGTTCTTC. This encodes CASSLDRRGESNEQFF.

CDR3 nucleotide sequence: TGCGCCAGCAGCCAAGATTTAATGAGCGGTACGCAGTATTTT. Protein: CASSQDLMSGTQYF. The chain is built from TRBV4-3 and TRBJ2-3, with a tentative D call TRBD2 (5 bases). Germline V gives CDR1 LGHNA, CDR2 YSLEER. Trimming left V 0 bases short and J 8 bases short, with 12 bases between. The CDR3 covers 14 residues.

V is TRBV4-1 and J is TRBJ2-5, with 12 bases identical to TRBD2. CDR1 MGHRA and CDR2 YSYEKL come from the germline V gene. With V trimmed by 4 bases and J by 5 bases, 8 bases remained unmatched. The CDR3 contains 16 residues. CDR3 coding DNA: TGCGCCAGCAGCCGCCGACTAGCGGGAGACGATGAGACCCAGTACTTC. Its protein product is CASSRRLAGDDETQYF.

This clone was seen only once. The chain couples TRBV23-1 to TRBJ2-2; 9 bases agree with TRBD2. TRBV23-1 is placed among ORFs of uncertain function. The J segment lost 6 bases and the V segment lost 7 bases, leaving 15 bases of the junction unmatched. The CDR3 totals 17 residues. CDR3 nucleotide sequence: TGCGCCAGCACCACCTTGTCGGGGCGGGAGGGCCCCGGGGAGCTGTTTTTT. Translated: CASTTLSGREGPGELFF.

This clone was observed once. The chain links TRBV7-3 to TRBJ1-1; TRBD1 matches at 10 bases. V shed 6 bases and J 6 bases; nucleotides not matched to a gene: 4. From germline, CDR1 is SGHTA and CDR2 FQGTGA. The CDR3 is 13 amino acids. This chain's CDR3 is CASRRDRGPEAFF. The CDR3, as DNA: TGTGCCAGCAGAAGGGACAGGGGCCCTGAAGCTTTCTTT.